The TCR beta chain described here comes from a study of shared clonotypes between healthy human individuals. As concerns this clone: Its cognate antigen is unknown.

Using immunoSEQ multiplex PCR, the repertoire was profiled, and TCRdb retains in-frame clones only, with some absent. Here the sample spans over 95,000 clones, about 62% being singletons. Only Caucasian adults living in Nashville, Tennessee made up the donor group. Germline V gene sequence: CDR1 MGHRA, CDR2 YSYEKL. This CDR3 has 15 residues. Trimming cost V 4 bases and J 2 bases, with 15 bases left between them. Findings and limits, study-wide: Collection of samples was limited to blood; tissue repertoires likely differ.

Material for sequencing was memory CD8+ T cells sorted from blood. The subset is: CD45RO+ cells pooled with CCR7-negative TemRA cells. This clonotype was obtained from a woman in her thirties in good health. This sequence joins TRBV4-1 and TRBJ2-7, with D perhaps TRBD2 (6 bases). CDR3 coding DNA: TGCGCCAGCAGCCCAATCTCTACTAGCACCTACGAGCAGTACTTC. Protein sequence: CASSPISTSTYEQYF.